Each of the 23 T cell receptor beta chains below was sequenced from the same sample in a study of control samples from healthy donors and cancer patients. Method: immunoSEQ multiplex PCR; TCRdb's copy keeps in-frame clones and lacks some. Of some 74,000 clones listed, approximately 90% are singletons. Material: blood. The origin of the receptors is a woman in her 50s in good health.

V usage is TRBV11-2 and J usage is TRBJ2-1; D gene unclear. The germline V gene encodes CDR1 SGHAT and CDR2 FQNNGV. The V gene lost 3 bases and the J gene lost 5 bases, with 11 bases spanning the gap. The CDR3 spans 14 residues. The CDR3 DNA reads as TGTGCCAGCAGCTTTGGCTTTGGGGACAATGAGCAGTTCTTC. It translates to CASSFGFGDNEQFF.

The rearrangement uses TRBV6-5 and TRBJ1-4; 10 nucleotides agree with TRBD1. J gave up 8 bases and V 6 bases, and 6 bases lay outside the gene matches. Germline V gives CDR1 MNHEY, CDR2 SVGAGI. CDR3 length: 14 amino acids. This CDR3 is CASRGGTGVEKLFF. The CDR3 DNA is TGTGCCAGCAGGGGAGGGACAGGGGTCGAAAAACTGTTTTTT.

The chain uses TRBV7-6 and TRBJ2-3; D is ambiguous. The V gene lost 3 bases and the J gene lost 1 base, with 2 bases spanning the gap. Germline loops: CDR1 SGHVS, CDR2 FNYEAQ. The CDR3 runs 12 residues. The CDR3, as DNA: TGTGCCAGCAGCTTGGGCACAGATACGCAGTATTTT. This sequence encodes CASSLGTDTQYF.

J is TRBJ1-4 and V is TRBV5-4; TRBD1 agrees at 7 bases. CDR3 length: 15 residues. The germline CDR1 and CDR2 sequences are SGHNT and YYREEE (reference sequence). The J segment lost 4 bases and the V segment lost 4 bases, leaving 7 bases of the junction unmatched. The CDR3 here is CASSRDSGFNEKLFF. CDR3 nucleotides: TGTGCCAGCAGCCGGGACAGCGGATTTAATGAAAAACTGTTTTTT. The full variable domain, completed using reference TRBV5-4 and TRBJ1-4, is ETGVTQSPTHLIKTRGQQVTLRCSSQSGHNTVSWYQQALGQGPQFIFQYYREEENGRGNFPPRFSGLQFPNYSSELNVNALELDDSALYLCASSRDSGFNEKLFFGSGTQLSVL.

This chain joins TRBV5-1 and TRBJ2-1; D is ambiguous. There are 13 residues in the CDR3. The V end lost 1 base, the J end lost 10 bases, and 12 bases lay between the germline ends. The germline V gene has CDR1 SGHRS and CDR2 YFSETQ. The CDR3 nucleotides read TGCGCCAGCAGCTTGTCAAATCTCTCCGAGCAGTTCTTC. Its translation: CASSLSNLSEQFF.

This chain connects TRBV19 to TRBJ1-3; a possible D gene is TRBD1 (6 bases). Trimming stripped 7 bases from V and 0 bases from J, with 13 bases between. Germline-derived CDR1 and CDR2 are LNHDA and SQIVND (reference sequence). The length of the CDR3 is 15 residues. This chain's CDR3 is CASMTGLGSGNTIYF. CDR3 bases: TGTGCCAGTATGACAGGCCTAGGCTCTGGAAACACCATATATTTT.

The chain is built from TRBV15 and TRBJ1-1; tentatively, D is TRBD1 (6 bases). CDR1 is LNHNV, CDR2 YYDKDF, per germline (reference sequence). This CDR3 comprises 14 residues. V was shortened by 3 bases and J by 1 base, with 9 bases between the two germline ends. CDR3 loop: CATSSDRWNTEAFF. CDR3 in DNA: TGTGCCACCAGCAGCGACAGGTGGAACACTGAAGCTTTCTTT. Variable domain in full (rest from reference TRBV15 and TRBJ1-1): DAMVIQNPRYQVTQFGKPVTLSCSQTLNHNVMYWYQQKSSQAPKLLFHYYDKDFNNEADTPDNFQSRRPNTSFCFLDIRSPGLGDTAMYLCATSSDRWNTEAFFGQGTRLTVV.

The rearrangement joins TRBV2 to TRBJ2-4; 8 bases agree with TRBD1. The CDR3 totals 15 residues. V dropped 6 bases and J dropped 4; count of bases not matched to a gene: 8. Per germline, CDR1 SNHLY and CDR2 FYNNEI. The CDR3 sequence is CASRPDRGGKNIQYF. The CDR3, as DNA: TGTGCCAGCAGGCCAGACAGGGGAGGAAAAAACATTCAGTACTTC. Full variable domain (rest looked up from reference TRBV2 and TRBJ2-4): EPEVTQTPSHQVTQMGQEVILRCVPISNHLYFYWYRQILGQKVEFLVSFYNNEISEKSEIFDDQFSVERPDGSNFTLKIRSTKLEDSAMYFCASRPDRGGKNIQYFGAGTRLSVL.

The chain is built from TRBV5-1 and TRBJ2-7; 10 nucleotides align to TRBD2. Germline V CDR1 and CDR2: SGHRS, YFSETQ. The V segment lost 1 base and the J segment 5 bases; nucleotides outside the gene matches: 6. The CDR3 extends over 15 amino acids. CDR3 DNA: TGCGCCAGCAGCTTGTTGGCTAGCGGGGGCAACGAGCAGTACTTC. Translated: CASSLLASGGNEQYF.

The chain carries TRBV7-9 and TRBJ1-1; 8 nucleotides line up with TRBD1. Trimming cost V 1 base and J 8 bases; bases outside gene matches: 6. Germline V gene sequence: CDR1 SEHNR, CDR2 FQNEAQ (reference sequence). This CDR3 contains 14 residues. The CDR3 DNA reads TGTGCCAGCAGCTTAGGTTCTGGGACAGGCGAAGCTTTCTTT. Residues: CASSLGSGTGEAFF. The full variable domain, rest sourced from reference TRBV7-9 and TRBJ1-1, is DTGVSQNPRHKITKRGQNVTFRCDPISEHNRLYWYRQTLGQGPEFLTYFQNEAQLEKSRLLSDRFSAERPKGSFSTLEIQRTEQGDSAMYLCASSLGSGTGEAFFGQGTRLTVV.

The chain links TRBV7-2 to TRBJ1-3; unclear D gene. The CDR3 has 14 amino acids. Between the trimmed V and J ends, which lost 3 bases and 0 bases, there was a span of 6 bases. Germline V gene lookup returns CDR1 SGHTA and CDR2 FQGNSA. The CDR3 region has the DNA TGTGCCAGCAGCTTTGGAAGCTCTGGAAACACCATATATTTT. Encoded protein: CASSFGSSGNTIYF.

V usage is TRBV5-1 and J usage is TRBJ2-3; no clear D. Germline V gene sequence: CDR1 SGHRS, CDR2 YFSETQ. This CDR3 has 14 residues. V was cut by 3 bases and J by 3 bases, with 11 bases left in between. This CDR3 reads CASSSWTKTDTQYF. The CDR3 nucleotides are TGCGCCAGCAGCTCATGGACCAAGACAGATACGCAGTATTTT. The whole variable domain, filled in from reference TRBV5-1 and TRBJ2-3, reads KAGVTQTPRYLIKTRGQQVTLSCSPISGHRSVSWYQQTPGQGLQFLFEYFSETQRNKGNFPGRFSGRQFSNSRSEMNVSTLELGDSALYLCASSSWTKTDTQYFGPGTRLTVL.

V usage is TRBV7-9 and J usage is TRBJ1-6, with D possibly TRBD1 on 6 matching bases. Trimming left V 5 bases short and J 7 bases short, with 12 bases between. This CDR3 has 14 residues. The germline gives CDR1 SEHNR, CDR2 FQNEAQ (reference sequence). The CDR3 DNA is TGTGCCAGCAGCACGACAGGCGCCAATTCACCCCTCCACTTT. It encodes CASSTTGANSPLHF.

The chain uses TRBV19 and TRBJ1-1, with 10 bases identical to TRBD1. Trimming removed 10 bases from V and 1 base from J; junction bases left unmatched: 6. Germline assignment: CDR1 LNHDA and CDR2 SQIVND (reference sequence). This CDR3 comprises 14 residues. The CDR3 DNA follows: TGTGCCACCATAAGGACAGGGGGGAACACTGAAGCTTTCTTT. Translation: CATIRTGGNTEAFF. Complete variable domain (other parts from reference TRBV19 and TRBJ1-1): DGGITQSPKYLFRKEGQNVTLSCEQNLNHDAMYWYRQDPGQGLRLIYYSQIVNDFQKGDIAEGYSVSREKKESFPLTVTSAQKNPTAFYLCATIRTGGNTEAFFGQGTRLTVV.

This chain connects TRBV24-1 to TRBJ1-4; D remains ambiguous. The V and J ends lost 6 bases and 2 bases respectively, with 15 bases between them. Germline V CDR1 and CDR2: KGHDR, SFDVKD. The CDR3 is 16 amino acids. CDR3 DNA sequence: TGTGCCACCAGTAGTTCGTTGGGAGAGACTAATGAAAAACTGTTTTTT. Protein sequence: CATSSSLGETNEKLFF.

The chain joins TRBV5-1 to TRBJ1-4; D call uncertain. Germline assignment: CDR1 SGHRS and CDR2 YFSETQ. This CDR3 has 17 amino acids. V lost 0 bases and J 0 bases, leaving 12 bases between the germline ends. CDR3 in DNA: TGCGCCAGCAGCTTGGGACGAGTTCTTGCAACTAATGAAAAACTGTTTTTT. It is translated as CASSLGRVLATNEKLFF.

DNA for the CDR3: TGTGCCAGCAGTATACAGGGAAATCAGCCCCAGCATTTT. Residues: CASSIQGNQPQHF. The chain couples TRBV5-4 to TRBJ1-5; tentatively, D is TRBD1 (6 bases). Trimming removed 5 bases from V and 4 bases from J, with 10 bases in between. The CDR3 sequence is 13 residues long. Germline-derived CDR1 and CDR2 are SGHNT and YYREEE (reference sequence). Filled out from reference TRBV5-4 and TRBJ1-5, the complete variable domain reads ETGVTQSPTHLIKTRGQQVTLRCSSQSGHNTVSWYQQALGQGPQFIFQYYREEENGRGNFPPRFSGLQFPNYSSELNVNALELDDSALYLCASSIQGNQPQHFGDGTRLSIL.

The rearrangement uses TRBV14 and TRBJ1-1; weak D call: TRBD1 (6 bases). The CDR3 is 14 amino acids. V gave up 6 bases and J gave up 5 bases, with 16 bases separating them. Germline lookup yields CDR1 SGHDN and CDR2 FVKESK. This chain's CDR3 is CASRSQGVGTEAFF. The CDR3 coding sequence is TGTGCCAGCAGATCACAGGGAGTAGGGACTGAAGCTTTCTTT.

In its sample, this clone was seen once. The V call is TRBV15, the J call TRBJ1-1; D is possibly TRBD1 (5 bases). There are 14 residues in the CDR3. Trimming took 0 bases from V and 5 from J, leaving 10 bases between them. CDR1 and CDR2 from the germline V gene are LNHNV and YYDKDF (reference sequence). The CDR3 sequence is CATSREGGLTEAFF. DNA for the CDR3: TGTGCCACCAGCAGAGAGGGGGGACTAACTGAAGCTTTCTTT.

The chain joins TRBV30 to TRBJ2-3; D call uncertain. Germline lookup yields CDR1 GTSNPN and CDR2 SVGIG (reference sequence). The CDR3 covers 12 residues. V lost 7 bases and J 3 bases, leaving 11 bases between the germline ends. CDR3 DNA sequence: TGTGCCTTCGCCCCTAGGACAGATACGCAGTATTTT. It yields the protein CAFAPRTDTQYF.

This chain connects TRBV15 to TRBJ1-5; 7 bases align to TRBD1. The ends lost 3 bases at V and 2 bases at J; junction bases unmatched: 7. Germline V gives CDR1 LNHNV, CDR2 YYDKDF (reference sequence). The CDR3 is made up of 16 amino acids. The CDR3 loop is CATSSGGQRGNQPQHF. CDR3 in DNA: TGTGCCACCAGCAGCGGGGGACAGCGTGGCAATCAGCCCCAGCATTTT.

The chain uses TRBV12-3 or TRBV12-4 and TRBJ1-2; no reliable D call. Trimming removed 3 bases from V and 5 bases from J, with 7 bases in between. The CDR3 runs 12 residues. The CDR3: CASSFWLYGYTF. In DNA form, the CDR3 reads TGTGCCAGCAGTTTCTGGTTGTATGGCTACACCTTC.

The chain carries TRBV6-5 and TRBJ2-1, with 10 bases aligning to TRBD2. Germline CDR1 MNHEY, CDR2 SVGAGI. Losses at the gene ends were 6 bases for V and 14 bases for J; bases not matched to a gene: 10. This CDR3 has 13 amino acids. The DNA of the CDR3 is TGTGCCAGCAGAGATAGCGGGGGGATCCGGGAGTTCTTC. Its protein product is CASRDSGGIREFF.